The rows below give T cell receptor beta chains drawn from one sample of a study of radiation and T cells in renal cell carcinoma. The assay was immunoSEQ multiplex PCR, and TCRdb's table has in-frame clones only and misses some. Found here are more than 120,000 clones, around 88% of them singletons; the top ten hold 15% to 20%. This specimen was blood, taken from a patient whose treatment included radiotherapy and nephrectomy. The receptors here all came from a woman aged 45-60 years with renal cell carcinoma. Each CDR3 is given with its conserved first and last residue. D genes are given only for firm matches. Clone size is given for some rows only: seen once, a few or many times, or a class if the clone is expanded.

clone size	V gene	J gene	D gene	CDR3 protein	CDR3 DNA
few	TRBV19	TRBJ1-1	TRBD1	CASSPGHRGENTEAFF	TGTGCCAGTAGTCCTGGTCACAGGGGCGAGAACACTGAAGCTTTCTTT
NA	TRBV7-2	TRBJ1-6	NA	CASSEAGDDNSPLHF	TGTGCCAGCAGCGAAGCAGGGGATGATAATTCACCCCTCCACTTT
NA	TRBV4-2	TRBJ2-1	NA	CASSQDRTALDEQFF	TGTGCCAGCAGCCAAGATAGAACGGCCTTGGATGAGCAGTTCTTC
NA	TRBV6-1	TRBJ2-2	NA	CASSWQGMNTGELFF	TGTGCCAGCAGTTGGCAGGGAATGAACACCGGGGAGCTGTTTTTT
NA	TRBV7-8	TRBJ1-5	TRBD1	CASSSQPGTGNQPQHF	TGTGCCAGCAGCTCACAACCCGGGACAGGCAATCAGCCCCAGCATTTT
NA	TRBV6-4	TRBJ2-7	NA	CASSDPFRDERCEQYF	TGTGCCAGCAGTGACCCTTTCCGGGACGAGCGATGCGAGCAGTACTTC
NA	TRBV27	TRBJ1-6	TRBD1	CASSLEQGRTSYNSPLHF	TGTGCCAGCAGTTTAGAACAGGGGAGAACCTCCTATAATTCACCCCTCCACTTT
NA	TRBV4-3	TRBJ2-3	NA	CASSLPFSGSTDTQYF	TGCGCCAGCAGCCTTCCTTTTTCGGGGAGCACAGATACGCAGTATTTT
NA	TRBV28	TRBJ1-1	TRBD1	CASSEQGGSPEAFF	TGTGCCAGCAGCGAGCAGGGGGGGAGTCCTGAAGCTTTCTTT
once	TRBV5-1	TRBJ2-1	TRBD2	CASSFVLAEFYNEQFF	TGCGCCAGCAGCTTCGTGCTAGCGGAATTTTACAATGAGCAGTTCTTC
NA	TRBV5-1	TRBJ2-7	TRBD1	CASSLSTGDTYEQYF	TGCGCCAGCAGCTTGAGCACAGGGGACACCTACGAGCAGTACTTC
NA	TRBV5-6	TRBJ2-3	NA	CASSLVSLSTDTQYF	TGTGCCAGCAGCTTGGTTAGCCTCAGCACAGATACGCAGTATTTT
NA	TRBV27	TRBJ1-2	TRBD1	CASSSRTGRGSYGYTF	TGTGCCAGCAGTTCGCGGACAGGGAGAGGGAGCTATGGCTACACCTTC
NA	TRBV28	TRBJ1-6	TRBD1	CASSRFRDRSFYPLHF	TGTGCCAGCAGCCGATTCCGGGACAGGTCCTTCTACCCCCTCCACTTT
NA	TRBV10-1	TRBJ2-7	NA	CASSGNTLGEQYF	TGCGCCAGCAGTGGAAATACATTAGGCGAGCAGTACTTC
few	TRBV2	TRBJ2-2	TRBD2	CASSDAGDTGELFF	TGTGCCAGCAGTGACGCGGGGGACACCGGGGAGCTGTTTTTT
NA	TRBV18	TRBJ2-2	TRBD1	CASSPRETGGTGELFF	TGTGCCAGCTCACCACGCGAGACAGGGGGCACCGGGGAGCTGTTTTTT
NA	TRBV5-4	TRBJ2-3	NA	CASSLAGVGTDTQYF	TGTGCCAGCAGCTTGGCAGGGGTGGGCACAGATACGCAGTATTTT
few	TRBV7-9	TRBJ1-4	NA	CASSSEATNEKLFF	TGTGCCAGCAGCTCCGAGGCAACTAATGAAAAACTGTTTTTT
NA	TRBV15	TRBJ2-1	NA	CATSDLEFQFF	TGTGCCACCAGCGATTTGGAGTTCCAGTTCTTC
NA	TRBV6-5	TRBJ2-6	TRBD1	CASSWNRGPGANVLTF	TGTGCCAGCAGTTGGAACAGGGGGCCAGGGGCCAACGTCCTGACTTTC
NA	TRBV5-6	TRBJ2-7	NA	CAGSSQAYEQYF	TGTGCCGGCAGCTCTCAGGCCTACGAGCAGTACTTC
NA	TRBV7-2	TRBJ2-4	NA	CASSSEGTAKNIQYF	TGTGCCAGCAGCTCCGAAGGGACAGCCAAAAACATTCAGTACTTC
many	TRBV7-2	TRBJ1-1	NA	CASSSYTEAFF	TGTGCCAGCAGCTCCTACACTGAAGCTTTCTTT
NA	TRBV7-9	TRBJ1-1	NA	CASSSRQGPTAEAFF	TGTGCCAGCAGCTCCCGTCAGGGGCCTACAGCTGAAGCTTTCTTT
NA	TRBV7-2	TRBJ1-2	NA	CASSLNVQGWSGYTF	TGTGCCAGCAGCTTAAATGTCCAGGGGTGGAGTGGCTACACCTTC
NA	TRBV27	TRBJ2-3	TRBD2	CASDTGGGGTDTQYF	TGTGCCAGCGATACTGGCGGGGGGGGGACAGATACGCAGTATTTT
NA	TRBV7-2	TRBJ2-2	TRBD2	CASSQMASGNTGELFF	TGTGCCAGCAGCCAGATGGCTAGCGGGAACACCGGGGAGCTGTTTTTT
NA	TRBV6-6	TRBJ2-7	TRBD1	CASSQGTDYEQYF	TGTGCCAGCAGCCAAGGGACAGACTACGAGCAGTACTTC
NA	TRBV4-3	TRBJ1-1	NA	CATSQAVNTEAFF	TGCGCGACCAGCCAGGCGGTTAACACTGAAGCTTTCTTT
NA	TRBV10-1	TRBJ2-3	NA	CASSLEGPDTQYF	TGCGCCAGCAGTTTGGAGGGCCCAGATACGCAGTATTTT
NA	TRBV5-4	TRBJ1-1	NA	CASSYGQPLWVEAFF	TGTGCCAGCAGCTATGGACAGCCCCTTTGGGTAGAAGCTTTCTTT
NA	TRBV29-1	TRBJ1-1	NA	CSVGLRLNTEAFF	TGCAGCGTTGGTCTCAGATTGAACACTGAAGCTTTCTTT
NA	TRBV14	TRBJ2-5	NA	CASSQGVVRLETQYF	TGTGCCAGCAGCCAAGGGGTCGTAAGACTCGAGACCCAGTACTTC
NA	TRBV28	TRBJ1-2	TRBD1	CASSLRGQGHGYTF	TGTGCCAGCAGCCTAAGGGGACAGGGCCATGGCTACACCTTC
once	TRBV30	TRBJ2-7	NA	CAWRQLQYEQYF	TGTGCCTGGAGGCAGCTTCAATACGAGCAGTACTTC
NA	TRBV5-6	TRBJ2-7	TRBD1	CASSLGTGGSYEQYF	TGTGCCAGCAGCTTGGGGACAGGTGGATCCTACGAGCAGTACTTC
NA	TRBV2	TRBJ2-5	NA	CASRDASGSQETQYF	TGTGCCAGCAGGGACGCGTCGGGGTCCCAGGAGACCCAGTACTTC
NA	TRBV5-5	TRBJ1-5	TRBD1	CASSYTGQGSRPQHF	TGTGCCAGCAGCTACACGGGACAGGGGTCCCGGCCCCAGCATTTT
NA	TRBV5-6	TRBJ2-7	TRBD2	CASSLEPSGRYEQYF	TGTGCCAGCAGCTTGGAACCTAGCGGGAGGTACGAGCAGTACTTC